Sequencing of this T cell receptor (beta chain) was carried out in a study of glioma-infiltrating T cells after dendritic cell vaccination. Study-wide results and caveats: Survival was not directly related to TCR clonality in these patients.

Germline V gene lookup returns CDR1 SGHDT and CDR2 YYEEEE. The ends lost 3 bases at V and 6 bases at J; junction bases unmatched: 3. This CDR3 has 13 residues. This clone ranks as medium-sized (0.01 to 0.1%). Its specificity is not known. Clones were sequenced by immunoSEQ multiplex PCR, and TCRdb holds only the in-frame ones, with some missing. The sample contains 30,000 to 40,000 clones, around four fifths of which appear only once. PBMC sampling occurred before vaccination, two weeks after the third dose, and at progression. The material sequenced was blood, taken before dendritic cell vaccination. This chain connects TRBV5-6 to TRBJ2-1; TRBD1 agrees at 7 bases. The sequence derives from a human donor with glioblastoma. CDR3 sequence reads: CASSWGTVNEQFF. The CDR3 nucleotides are TGTGCCAGCAGCTGGGGGACAGTCAATGAGCAGTTCTTC.